This TCR beta chain is drawn from a study of T cells in Graves' hyperthyroidism and ophthalmopathy. This clonotype was recorded at least ten times. Its specificity is not known. Germline CDR1 is SNHLY and CDR2 is FYNNEI. Deletions cut 8 bases from V and 4 bases from J, with 11 bases between. The CDR3 totals 12 residues. RNA transcripts served as the template for amplifying TCR beta CDR3 regions. Primed by the HTBI set, a first-round RT-PCR was run on the TCR CDR3. From the multiplex PCR reads, TCRdb called clonotypes with MiXCR, one entry per CDR3 protein. The repertoire holds approximately 600,000 distinct CDR3 sequences, with about 17% as singletons. The study's findings and limits: Blood samples included most of the expanded thyroid clonotypes exceeding 0.001.

The chain is built from TRBV2 and TRBJ1-2; no clear D. The sequence came from a young woman with Graves' hyperthyroidism. Specimen: blood. In nucleotides, the CDR3 is TGTGCCAGCCGCGGGGTCGGCTATGGCTACACCTTC. As protein: CASRGVGYGYTF.